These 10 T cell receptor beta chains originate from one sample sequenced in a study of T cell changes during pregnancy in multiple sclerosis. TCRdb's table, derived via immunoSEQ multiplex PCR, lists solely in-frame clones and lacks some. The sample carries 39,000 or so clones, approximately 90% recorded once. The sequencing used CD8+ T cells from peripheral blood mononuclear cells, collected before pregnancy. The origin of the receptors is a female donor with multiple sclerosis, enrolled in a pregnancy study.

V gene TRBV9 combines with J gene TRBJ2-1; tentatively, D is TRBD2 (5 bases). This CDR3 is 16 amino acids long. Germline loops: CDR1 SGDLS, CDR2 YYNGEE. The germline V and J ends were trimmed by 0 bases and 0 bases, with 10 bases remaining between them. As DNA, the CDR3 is TGTGCCAGCAGCGTAGATCAGCGGAGCTCCTACAATGAGCAGTTCTTC. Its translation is CASSVDQRSSYNEQFF. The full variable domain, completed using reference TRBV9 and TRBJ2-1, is DSGVTQTPKHLITATGQRVTLRCSPRSGDLSVYWYQQSLDQGLQFLIQYYNGEERAKGNILERFSAQQFPDLHSELNLSSLELGDSALYFCASSVDQRSSYNEQFFGPGTRLTVL.

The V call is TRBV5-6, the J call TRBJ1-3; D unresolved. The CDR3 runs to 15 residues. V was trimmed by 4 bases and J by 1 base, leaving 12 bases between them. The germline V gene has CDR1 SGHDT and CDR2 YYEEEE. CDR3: CASSKTVLSGNTIYF. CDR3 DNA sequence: TGTGCCAGCAGCAAAACAGTTTTATCTGGAAACACCATATATTTT.

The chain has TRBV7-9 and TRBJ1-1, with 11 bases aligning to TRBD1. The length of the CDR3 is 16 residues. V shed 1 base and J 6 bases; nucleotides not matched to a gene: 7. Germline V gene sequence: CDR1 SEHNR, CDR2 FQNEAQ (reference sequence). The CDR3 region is CASSLGPGQGGPEAFF. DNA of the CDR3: TGTGCCAGCAGCTTAGGACCGGGACAGGGGGGCCCTGAAGCTTTCTTT. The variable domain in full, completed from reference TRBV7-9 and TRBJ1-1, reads DTGVSQNPRHKITKRGQNVTFRCDPISEHNRLYWYRQTLGQGPEFLTYFQNEAQLEKSRLLSDRFSAERPKGSFSTLEIQRTEQGDSAMYLCASSLGPGQGGPEAFFGQGTRLTVV.

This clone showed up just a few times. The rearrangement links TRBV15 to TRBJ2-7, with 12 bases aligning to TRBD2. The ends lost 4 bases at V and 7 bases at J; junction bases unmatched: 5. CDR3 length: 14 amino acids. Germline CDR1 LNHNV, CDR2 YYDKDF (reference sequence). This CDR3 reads CATSIRLAGAEQYF. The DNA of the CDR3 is TGTGCCACCAGCATACGACTAGCGGGAGCAGAGCAGTACTTC.

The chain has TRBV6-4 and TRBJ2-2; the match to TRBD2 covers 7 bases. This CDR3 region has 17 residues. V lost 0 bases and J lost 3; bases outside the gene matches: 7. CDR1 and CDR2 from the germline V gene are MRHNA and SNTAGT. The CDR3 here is CASSDSGLERDTGELFF. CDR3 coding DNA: TGTGCCAGCAGTGACTCTGGACTAGAAAGGGACACCGGGGAGCTGTTTTTT.

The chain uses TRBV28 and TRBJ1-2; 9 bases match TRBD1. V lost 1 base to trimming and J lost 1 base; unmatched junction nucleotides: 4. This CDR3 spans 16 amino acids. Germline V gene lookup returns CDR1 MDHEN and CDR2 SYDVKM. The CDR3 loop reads CASSLFGTGNNYGYTF. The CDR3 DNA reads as TGTGCCAGCAGTTTATTCGGGACAGGGAATAACTATGGCTACACCTTC.

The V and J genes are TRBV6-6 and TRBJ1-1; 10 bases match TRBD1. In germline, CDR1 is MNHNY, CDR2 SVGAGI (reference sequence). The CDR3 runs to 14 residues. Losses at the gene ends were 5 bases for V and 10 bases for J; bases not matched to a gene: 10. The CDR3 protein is CASSETGGVIVAFF. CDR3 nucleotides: TGTGCCAGCAGTGAGACAGGGGGCGTAATCGTAGCTTTCTTT.

The CDR3 spells CASSPTGQSKTQYF. The CDR3 DNA is TGTGCCAGCAGCCCGACAGGTCAATCGAAGACCCAGTACTTC. This chain uses TRBV13 with TRBJ2-5; weak D call: TRBD1 (6 bases). Germline lookup yields CDR1 PRHDT and CDR2 FYEKMQ (reference sequence). Trimming left V 5 bases short and J 6 bases short, with 16 bases between. This CDR3 comprises 14 residues.

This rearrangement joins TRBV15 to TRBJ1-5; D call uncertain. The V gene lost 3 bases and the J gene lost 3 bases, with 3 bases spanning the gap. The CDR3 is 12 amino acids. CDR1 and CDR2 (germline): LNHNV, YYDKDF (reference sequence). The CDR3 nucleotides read TGTGCCACCAGCAGCATCAATCAGCCCCAGCATTTT. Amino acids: CATSSINQPQHF.

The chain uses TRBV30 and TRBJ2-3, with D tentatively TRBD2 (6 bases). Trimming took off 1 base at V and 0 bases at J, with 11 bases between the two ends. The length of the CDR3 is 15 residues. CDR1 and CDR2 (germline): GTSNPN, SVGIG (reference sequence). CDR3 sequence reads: CAWSAGTSSTDTQYF. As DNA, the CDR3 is TGTGCCTGGAGTGCCGGGACTTCTAGCACAGATACGCAGTATTTT.